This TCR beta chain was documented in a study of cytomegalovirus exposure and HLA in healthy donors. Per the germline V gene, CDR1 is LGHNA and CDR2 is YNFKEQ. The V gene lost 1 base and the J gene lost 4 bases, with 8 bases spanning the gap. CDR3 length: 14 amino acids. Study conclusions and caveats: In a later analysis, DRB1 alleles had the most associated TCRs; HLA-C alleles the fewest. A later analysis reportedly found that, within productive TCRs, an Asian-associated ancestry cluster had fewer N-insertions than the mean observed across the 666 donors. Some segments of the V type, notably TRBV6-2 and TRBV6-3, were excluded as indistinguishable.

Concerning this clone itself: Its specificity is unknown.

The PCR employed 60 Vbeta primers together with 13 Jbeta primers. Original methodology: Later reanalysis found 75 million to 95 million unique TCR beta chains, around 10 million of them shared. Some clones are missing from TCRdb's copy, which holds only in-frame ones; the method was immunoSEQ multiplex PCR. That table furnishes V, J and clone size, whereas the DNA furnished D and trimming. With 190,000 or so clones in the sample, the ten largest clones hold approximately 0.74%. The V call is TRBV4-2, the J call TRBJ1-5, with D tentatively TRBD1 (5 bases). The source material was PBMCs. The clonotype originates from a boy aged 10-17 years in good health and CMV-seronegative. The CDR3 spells CASSQGRGNQPQHF. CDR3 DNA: TGTGCCAGCAGCCAAGGCCGGGGGAATCAGCCCCAGCATTTT.